One T cell receptor beta chain is described in this entry. No antigen is known for it. CDR1 MNHEY and CDR2 SMNVEV come from the germline V gene (reference sequence). The CDR3 consists of 15 residues. The J segment lost 8 bases and the V segment lost 5 bases, leaving 12 bases of the junction unmatched. This sample stems from a study of cytomegalovirus exposure and HLA in healthy donors. Overall study context: Of the donors genotyped, 398 in all, less than 90% fell in the Caucasian-associated ancestry cluster. Findings and caveats of the study: For cytomegalovirus status, the classifier reportedly gave diagnoses with high specificity and sensitivity.

In the PCR, 60 Vbeta and 13 Jbeta primers were used. TCRdb's copy holds only in-frame clones and misses some; the assay was immunoSEQ multiplex PCR. The repertoire includes a few hundred thousand clones, 80% to 95% of them detected once, and about 1.8% sits in the top ten. Sequencing input: PBMCs. J is TRBJ1-3 and V is TRBV27; 7 nucleotides agree with TRBD1. This TCR came from a girl aged 2 to 10 in good health and CMV-seronegative. The CDR3: CASSPRGQDGHTIYF. Written as DNA, the CDR3 is TGTGCCAGCAGTCCCCGCGGACAGGATGGGCACACCATATATTTT.